These T cell receptor beta chains were read from a single sample in a study of T cells in Graves' hyperthyroidism and ophthalmopathy. TCRdb reprocessed the multiplex PCR reads via MiXCR and lists one record per CDR3 protein. The sample lists some 490,000 distinct CDR3 sequences, less than 25% seen once, with under 55% in the top ten. Sample: blood. The receptor source for this set is a woman in her 70s with Graves' ophthalmopathy. The CDR3 runs from the conserved cysteine through the conserved F or W. A D gene is named only where the DNA matches it firmly. The size entry is marked missing in some rows and otherwise reads once, few, many or a size class.

D gene,clone size,V gene,J gene,CDR3 protein,CDR3 DNA
.,few,TRBV4-2,TRBJ2-4,CASSQDLGQVGKYF,TGTGCCAGCAGCCAAGATCTGGGGCAGGTCGGGAAGTACTTC
.,many,TRBV2,TRBJ1-3,CASRPTDSGNTIYF,TGTGCCAGCAGACCGACAGACTCTGGAAACACCATATATTTT
.,.,TRBV20-1,TRBJ2-6,CSAQSGGSSGANVLTF,TGCAGTGCTCAGAGTGGGGGTTCCTCTGGGGCCAACGTCCTGACTTTC
.,many,TRBV3-1,TRBJ1-1,CASSPGTRGTEAFF,TGTGCCAGCAGCCCTGGGACCCGGGGCACTGAAGCTTTCTTT
.,many,TRBV7-9,TRBJ2-1,CASSAVRDPGGGEQFF,TGTGCCAGCAGCGCCGTCCGGGACCCCGGAGGGGGTGAGCAGTTCTTC
.,many,TRBV27,TRBJ1-5,CASSPKPSARSNQPQHF,TGTGCCAGCAGTCCCAAACCCTCAGCCCGTTCAAATCAGCCCCAGCATTTT
TRBD1,few,TRBV28,TRBJ1-5,CASRLGGGQPQHF,TGTGCCAGCAGGTTAGGGGGCGGTCAGCCCCAGCATTTT
.,.,TRBV7-9,TRBJ2-2,CAPDSYTGELFF,TGTGCCCCCGACAGTTACACCGGGGAGCTGTTTTTT
TRBD2,.,TRBV25-1,TRBJ2-5,CASSESEGLAGETQYF,TGTGCCAGCAGTGAATCTGAGGGACTAGCGGGAGAGACCCAGTACTTC
.,few,TRBV6-1,TRBJ2-7,CASSQTGGEQYF,TGTGCCAGCAGCCAAACCGGGGGTGAGCAGTACTTC
.,.,TRBV5-1,TRBJ2-3,CASSRGTSGGRTDTQYF,TGCGCCAGCAGCCGGGGCACCAGTGGGGGCCGGACAGATACGCAGTATTTT
.,.,TRBV5-1,TRBJ1-6,CASSLEGGSSYNSPLHF,TGCGCCAGCAGCTTGGAGGGAGGGAGCTCCTATAATTCACCCCTCCACTTT
TRBD2,few,TRBV7-3,TRBJ2-3,CASSLTASGVTDTQYF,TGTGCCAGCAGCTTAACAGCCAGCGGGGTCACAGATACGCAGTATTTT
TRBD2,once,TRBV20-1,TRBJ2-7,CSAPSGKHDEQYF,TGCAGTGCTCCTAGCGGGAAGCACGACGAGCAGTACTTC
.,many,TRBV27,TRBJ1-5,CASSFYASNQPQHF,TGTGCCAGCAGTTTCTATGCGAGCAATCAGCCCCAGCATTTT
TRBD2,many,TRBV10-3,TRBJ2-7,CAISALAGVSSYEQYF,TGTGCCATCAGTGCTCTAGCGGGAGTCTCCTCCTACGAGCAGTACTTC
.,.,TRBV2,TRBJ2-5,CASSHRGGETQYF,TGTGCCAGCAGTCACAGGGGAGGGGAGACCCAGTACTTC
.,.,TRBV5-6,TRBJ2-1,CASSLGVIGEQFF,TGTGCCAGCAGCTTGGGCGTGATCGGTGAGCAGTTCTTC
.,many,TRBV3-1,TRBJ1-1,CASSPEGLSNTEAFF,TGTGCCAGCAGCCCAGAAGGACTGTCGAACACTGAAGCTTTCTTT
TRBD1,.,TRBV14,TRBJ1-4,CASSHGQGAWKLFF,TGTGCCAGCAGCCACGGACAGGGGGCATGGAAACTGTTTTTT
.,few,TRBV27,TRBJ1-5,CASSLNGGSNQPQHF,TGTGCCAGCAGTTTGAATGGTGGTAGCAATCAGCCCCAGCATTTT
TRBD1,few,TRBV28,TRBJ1-2,CASREGTGVYGYTF,TGTGCCAGCAGGGAAGGGACAGGGGTCTATGGCTACACCTTC
.,few,TRBV28,TRBJ2-7,CASSFDREQYF,TGTGCCAGCAGCTTCGATCGTGAGCAGTACTTC
TRBD2,many,TRBV7-2,TRBJ2-1,CASRGGRAGNEQFF,TGTGCCAGCAGGGGCGGGAGGGCCGGCAATGAGCAGTTCTTC
TRBD1,few,TRBV28,TRBJ1-1,CASSFRGGPTEAFF,TGTGCCAGCAGTTTTCGAGGGGGCCCCACTGAAGCTTTCTTT
.,.,TRBV7-2,TRBJ2-2,CASSRLHLTGELFF,TGTGCCAGCAGCCGACTGCACCTCACCGGGGAGCTGTTTTTT
TRBD2,.,TRBV6-2/TRBV6-3,TRBJ2-3,CASRPAGGTDTQYF,TGTGCCAGCAGACCCGCGGGGGGCACAGATACGCAGTATTTT
.,few,TRBV5-1,TRBJ2-7,CASSLGGSLDYEQYF,TGCGCCAGCAGCTTGGGGGGCAGCTTAGACTACGAGCAGTACTTC
.,many,TRBV6-1,TRBJ1-4,CASRRTQGGSEKLFF,TGTGCCAGCAGGCGGACACAGGGCGGGTCTGAAAAACTGTTTTTT
.,many,TRBV27,TRBJ1-2,CASSLGVNYGYTF,TGTGCCAGCAGTCTGGGAGTTAACTATGGCTACACCTTC
TRBD2,few,TRBV5-6,TRBJ2-5,CASSPGGGKQTQYF,TGTGCCAGCAGCCCGGGGGGAGGGAAACAGACCCAGTACTTC
TRBD1,few,TRBV19,TRBJ2-4,CASGKGQGQNIQYF,TGTGCCAGTGGCAAGGGACAGGGCCAAAACATTCAGTACTTC
TRBD1,.,TRBV3-1,TRBJ1-1,CASSPDDRAEAFF,TGTGCCAGCAGCCCAGACGACAGGGCTGAAGCTTTCTTT
.,few,TRBV5-1,TRBJ1-2,CASSPQGTSEGYTF,TGCGCCAGCAGCCCTCAAGGGACCTCAGAAGGCTACACCTTC
.,.,TRBV5-1,TRBJ2-7,CASSLEAGLSYEQYF,TGCGCCAGCAGCTTGGAGGCGGGGCTCTCCTACGAGCAGTACTTC
TRBD2,many,TRBV7-2,TRBJ2-5,CASSQLAVGRETQYF,TGTGCCAGCAGCCAACTAGCGGTAGGGCGAGAGACCCAGTACTTC
.,few,TRBV30,TRBJ2-4,CAWSTGTAKNIQYF,TGTGCCTGGTCCACCGGGACAGCCAAAAACATTCAGTACTTC
TRBD2,.,TRBV30,TRBJ2-3,CAWSSGTSGRADTQYF,TGTGCCTGGAGTTCTGGGACTAGCGGGAGGGCAGATACGCAGTATTTT
TRBD2,.,TRBV7-9,TRBJ2-3,CASSLGALSGSGTDTQYF,TGTGCCAGCAGCTTAGGGGCCCTTAGCGGGAGCGGGACAGATACGCAGTATTTT
TRBD2,few,TRBV6-1,TRBJ2-7,CASSPGGGLAGDEQYF,TGTGCCAGCAGCCCCGGGGGAGGACTAGCGGGAGACGAGCAGTACTTC
.,many,TRBV15,TRBJ2-6,CATSRDRRHSGANVLTF,TGTGCCACCAGCAGAGATAGGAGGCACTCTGGGGCCAACGTCCTGACTTTC
.,few,TRBV7-9,TRBJ2-5,CASSLTGLGETQYF,TGTGCCAGCAGCCTAACCGGGTTGGGAGAGACCCAGTACTTC
TRBD2,few,TRBV10-3,TRBJ2-4,CAISEGGTSGYLAKNIQYF,TGTGCCATCAGTGAGGGGGGGACTAGCGGGTACCTAGCCAAAAACATTCAGTACTTC
TRBD1,few,TRBV6-1,TRBJ2-2,CAGTLYRGNTGELFF,TGTGCCGGCACGCTTTACAGGGGGAACACCGGGGAGCTGTTTTTT
.,few,TRBV12-3/TRBV12-4,TRBJ2-5,CASRTDPGETQYF,TGTGCCAGCAGGACGGACCCCGGGGAGACCCAGTACTTC
.,.,TRBV6-1,TRBJ2-2,CASPGGAGGGKSPTGELFF,TGTGCCAGCCCAGGAGGGGCCGGGGGCGGGAAGTCCCCCACCGGGGAGCTGTTTTTT
.,.,TRBV28,TRBJ1-1,CASKAGNTEAFF,TGTGCCAGCAAGGCAGGGAACACTGAAGCTTTCTTT
TRBD2,few,TRBV9,TRBJ2-5,CASSGVSGLAGEETQYF,TGTGCCAGCAGCGGAGTTTCTGGACTAGCGGGAGAAGAGACCCAGTACTTC
TRBD2,few,TRBV3-1,TRBJ2-2,CASSQHLAGAAGELFF,TGTGCCAGCAGCCAACACCTAGCGGGAGCGGCCGGGGAGCTGTTTTTT
.,.,TRBV7-2,TRBJ2-7,CASSLRLGGSYEQYF,TGTGCCAGCAGCTTACGACTAGGTGGTAGCTACGAGCAGTACTTC
TRBD2,.,TRBV7-9,TRBJ2-3,CASSLIGLAAGTDTQYF,TGTGCCAGCAGCTTAATCGGACTAGCGGCTGGCACAGATACGCAGTATTTT
.,.,TRBV19,TRBJ2-2,CASGRGSDTGELFF,TGTGCCAGTGGGAGAGGTAGCGACACCGGGGAGCTGTTTTTT
TRBD1,few,TRBV20-1,TRBJ2-5,CSAPKDRFQETQYF,TGCAGTGCTCCCAAGGACAGGTTCCAAGAGACCCAGTACTTC
.,.,TRBV7-9,TRBJ1-2,CASSLANSFYGYTF,TGTGCCAGCAGCTTAGCGAACAGCTTCTATGGCTACACCTTC
.,few,TRBV6-1,TRBJ1-5,CASTVNWNQPQHF,TGTGCCAGCACCGTGAATTGGAATCAGCCCCAGCATTTT
TRBD1,few,TRBV28,TRBJ2-2,CASSFPGQGNTGELFF,TGTGCCAGCAGTTTTCCGGGACAGGGTAACACCGGGGAGCTGTTTTTT
TRBD1,few,TRBV7-2,TRBJ1-2,CASSLVSGTGGFGYTF,TGTGCCAGCAGCTTAGTATCCGGGACAGGGGGTTTTGGCTACACCTTC
.,many,TRBV12-3/TRBV12-4,TRBJ1-5,CASRTGIGNQPQHF,TGTGCCAGCAGAACAGGGATTGGCAATCAGCCCCAGCATTTT
.,few,TRBV2,TRBJ1-2,CASSVGDPRGGYTF,TGTGCCAGCAGTGTGGGGGACCCCCGAGGCGGCTACACCTTC
.,many,TRBV18,TRBJ2-1,CASSQGSYNEQFF,TGTGCCAGCTCACAGGGTTCCTACAATGAGCAGTTCTTC